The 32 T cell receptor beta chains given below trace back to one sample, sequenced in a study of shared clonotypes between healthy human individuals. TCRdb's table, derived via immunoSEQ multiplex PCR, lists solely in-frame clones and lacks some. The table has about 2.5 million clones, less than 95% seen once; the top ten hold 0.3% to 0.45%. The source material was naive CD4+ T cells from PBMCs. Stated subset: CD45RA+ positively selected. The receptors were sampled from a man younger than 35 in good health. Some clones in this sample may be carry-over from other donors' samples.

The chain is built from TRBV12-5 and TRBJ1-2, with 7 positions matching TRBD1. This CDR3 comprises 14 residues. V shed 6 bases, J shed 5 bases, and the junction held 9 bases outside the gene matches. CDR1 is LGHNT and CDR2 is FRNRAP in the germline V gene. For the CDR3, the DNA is TGTGCTAGTGGACCGACAGGGAGGTCTTATGGCTACACCTTC. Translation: CASGPTGRSYGYTF.

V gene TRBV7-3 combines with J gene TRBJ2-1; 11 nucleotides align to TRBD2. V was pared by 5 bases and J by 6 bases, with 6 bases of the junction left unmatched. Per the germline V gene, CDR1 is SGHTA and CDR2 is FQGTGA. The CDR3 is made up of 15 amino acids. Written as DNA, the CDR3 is TGTGCCAGCAGCAAGAGACTAGCGGGATCCAATGAGCAGTTCTTC. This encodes CASSKRLAGSNEQFF.

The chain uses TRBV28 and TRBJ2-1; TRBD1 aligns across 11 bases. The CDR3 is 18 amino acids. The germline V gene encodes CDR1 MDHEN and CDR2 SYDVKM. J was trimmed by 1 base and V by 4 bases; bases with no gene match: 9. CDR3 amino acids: CASSSFTGQGGSYNEQFF. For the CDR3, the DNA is TGTGCCAGCAGTTCCTTTACGGGACAGGGGGGATCCTACAATGAGCAGTTCTTC.

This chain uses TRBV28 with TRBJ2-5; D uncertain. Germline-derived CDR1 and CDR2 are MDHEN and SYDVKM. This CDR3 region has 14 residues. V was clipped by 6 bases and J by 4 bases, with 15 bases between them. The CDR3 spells CASSTRSGAETQYF. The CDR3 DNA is TGTGCCAGCAGCACAAGATCGGGCGCAGAGACCCAGTACTTC.

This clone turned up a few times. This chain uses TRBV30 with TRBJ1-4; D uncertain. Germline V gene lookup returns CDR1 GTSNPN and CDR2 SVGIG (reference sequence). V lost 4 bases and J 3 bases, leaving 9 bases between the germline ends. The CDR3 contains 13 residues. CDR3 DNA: TGTGCCTGGATGCGGGGAGCTAATGAAAAACTGTTTTTT. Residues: CAWMRGANEKLFF.

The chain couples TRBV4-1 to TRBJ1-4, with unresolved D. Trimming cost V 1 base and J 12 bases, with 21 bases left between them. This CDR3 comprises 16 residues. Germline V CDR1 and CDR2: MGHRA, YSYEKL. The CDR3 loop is CASSQAPMAGGMELFF. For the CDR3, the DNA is TGCGCCAGCAGCCAAGCGCCCATGGCCGGAGGGATGGAACTGTTTTTT.

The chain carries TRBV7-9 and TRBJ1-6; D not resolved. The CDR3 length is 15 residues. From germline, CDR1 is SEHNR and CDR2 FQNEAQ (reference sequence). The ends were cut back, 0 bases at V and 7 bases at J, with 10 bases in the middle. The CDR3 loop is CASSLAGPPNSPLHF. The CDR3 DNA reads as TGTGCCAGCAGCTTAGCAGGGCCACCCAATTCACCCCTCCACTTT.

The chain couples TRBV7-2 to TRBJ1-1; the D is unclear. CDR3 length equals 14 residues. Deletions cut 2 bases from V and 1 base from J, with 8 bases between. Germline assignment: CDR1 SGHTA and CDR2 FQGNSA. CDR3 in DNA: TGTGCCAGCAGCTTAAAGGGCTGGAACACTGAAGCTTTCTTT. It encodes CASSLKGWNTEAFF.

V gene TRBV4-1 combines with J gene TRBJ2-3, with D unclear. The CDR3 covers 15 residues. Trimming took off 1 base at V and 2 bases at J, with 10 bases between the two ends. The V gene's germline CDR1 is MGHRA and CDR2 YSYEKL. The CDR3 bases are TGCGCCAGCAGCCAAGCGTCATTTATCACAGATACGCAGTATTTT. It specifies CASSQASFITDTQYF.

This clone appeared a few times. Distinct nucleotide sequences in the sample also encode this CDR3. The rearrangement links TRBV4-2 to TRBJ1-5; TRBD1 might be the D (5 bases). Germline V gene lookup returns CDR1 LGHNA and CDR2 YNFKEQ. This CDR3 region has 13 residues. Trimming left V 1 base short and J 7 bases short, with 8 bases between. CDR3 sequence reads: CASSQAGRQPQHF. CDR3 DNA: TGTGCCAGCAGCCAAGCAGGGCGGCAGCCCCAGCATTTT.

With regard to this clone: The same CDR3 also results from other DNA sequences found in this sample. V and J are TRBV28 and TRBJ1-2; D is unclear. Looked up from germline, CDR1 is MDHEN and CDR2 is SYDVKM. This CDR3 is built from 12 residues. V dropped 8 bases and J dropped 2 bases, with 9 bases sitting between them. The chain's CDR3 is CASGRLNYGYTF. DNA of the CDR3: TGTGCCAGCGGAAGGCTGAACTATGGCTACACCTTC.

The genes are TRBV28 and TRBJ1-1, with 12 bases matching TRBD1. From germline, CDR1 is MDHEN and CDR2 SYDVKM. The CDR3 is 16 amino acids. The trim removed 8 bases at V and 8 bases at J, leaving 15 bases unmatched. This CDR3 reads CASPPNPGQGALEAFF. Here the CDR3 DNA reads TGTGCCAGCCCCCCTAACCCGGGACAGGGGGCTCTGGAAGCTTTCTTT. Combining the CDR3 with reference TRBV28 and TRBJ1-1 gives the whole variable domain DVKVTQSSRYLVKRTGEKVFLECVQDMDHENMFWYRQDPGLGLRLIYFSYDVKMKEKGDIPEGYSVSREKKERFSLILESASTNQTSMYLCASPPNPGQGALEAFFGQGTRLTVV.

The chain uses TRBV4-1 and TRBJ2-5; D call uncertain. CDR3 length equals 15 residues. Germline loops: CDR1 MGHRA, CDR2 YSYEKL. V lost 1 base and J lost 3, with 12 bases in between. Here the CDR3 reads CASSQVMGTEETQYF. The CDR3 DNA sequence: TGCGCCAGCAGCCAAGTGATGGGAACGGAAGAGACCCAGTACTTC.

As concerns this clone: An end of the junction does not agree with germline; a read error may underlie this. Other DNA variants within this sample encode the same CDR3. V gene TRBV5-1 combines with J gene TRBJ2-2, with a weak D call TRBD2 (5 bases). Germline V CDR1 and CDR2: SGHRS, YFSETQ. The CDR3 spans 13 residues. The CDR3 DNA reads TGTGCCAGCAGCTTCGGGGATACCGGGGAGCTGTTTTTT. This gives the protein CASSFGDTGELFF.

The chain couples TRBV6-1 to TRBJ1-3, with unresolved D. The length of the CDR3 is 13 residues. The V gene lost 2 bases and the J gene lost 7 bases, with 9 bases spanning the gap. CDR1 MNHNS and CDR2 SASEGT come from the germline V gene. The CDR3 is CASSEFVPNTIYF. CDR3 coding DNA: TGTGCCAGCAGTGAATTTGTCCCTAACACCATATATTTT.

The CDR3 is CSAGQRGEQYF. In DNA, the CDR3 is TGCAGTGCTGGCCAACGAGGCGAGCAGTACTTC. This chain uses TRBV20-1 with TRBJ2-7; D is unresolved. The CDR3 consists of 11 residues. Germline V lookup: CDR1 DFQATT, CDR2 SNEGSKA (reference sequence). The V gene lost 5 bases and the J gene lost 6 bases, with 11 bases spanning the gap.

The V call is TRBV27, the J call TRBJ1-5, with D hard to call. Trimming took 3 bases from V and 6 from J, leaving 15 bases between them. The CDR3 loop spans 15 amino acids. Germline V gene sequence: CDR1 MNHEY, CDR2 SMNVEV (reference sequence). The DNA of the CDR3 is TGTGCCAGCAGTTTCACACTCGCCGGAGGTCAGCCCCAGCATTTT. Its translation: CASSFTLAGGQPQHF.

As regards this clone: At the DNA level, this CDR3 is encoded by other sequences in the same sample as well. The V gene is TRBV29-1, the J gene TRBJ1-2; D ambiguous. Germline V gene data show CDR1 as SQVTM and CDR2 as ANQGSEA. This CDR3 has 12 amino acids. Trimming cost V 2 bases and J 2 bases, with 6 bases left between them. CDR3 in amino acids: CSVETANYGYTF. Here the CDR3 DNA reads TGCAGCGTTGAAACTGCCAACTATGGCTACACCTTC.

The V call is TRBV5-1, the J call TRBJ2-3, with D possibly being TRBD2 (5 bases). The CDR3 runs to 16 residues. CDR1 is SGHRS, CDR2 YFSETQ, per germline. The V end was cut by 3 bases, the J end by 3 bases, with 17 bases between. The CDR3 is CASSSGFNGVTDTQYF. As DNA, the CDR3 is TGCGCCAGCAGCTCGGGCTTTAACGGGGTTACAGATACGCAGTATTTT.

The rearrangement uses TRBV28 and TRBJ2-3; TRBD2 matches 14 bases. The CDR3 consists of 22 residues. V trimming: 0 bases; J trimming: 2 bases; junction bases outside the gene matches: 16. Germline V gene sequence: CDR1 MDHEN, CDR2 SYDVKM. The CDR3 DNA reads TGTGCCAGCAGTTTATGGTTAACCGGGACTAGCGGGAGTAGGGGACTCACAGATACGCAGTATTTT. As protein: CASSLWLTGTSGSRGLTDTQYF.

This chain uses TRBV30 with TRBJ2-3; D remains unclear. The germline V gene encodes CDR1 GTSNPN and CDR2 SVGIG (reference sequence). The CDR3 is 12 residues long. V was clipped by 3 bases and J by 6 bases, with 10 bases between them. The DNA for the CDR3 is TGTGCCTGGAGCCCTAGGGCGGATACGCAGTATTTT. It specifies CAWSPRADTQYF.

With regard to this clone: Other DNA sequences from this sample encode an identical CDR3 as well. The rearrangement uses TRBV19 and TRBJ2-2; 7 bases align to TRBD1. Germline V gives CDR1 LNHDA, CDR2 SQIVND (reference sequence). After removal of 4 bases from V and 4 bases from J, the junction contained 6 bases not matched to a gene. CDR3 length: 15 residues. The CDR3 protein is CASSTDRVGTGELFF. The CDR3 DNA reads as TGTGCCAGTAGTACCGACAGGGTGGGCACCGGGGAGCTGTTTTTT.

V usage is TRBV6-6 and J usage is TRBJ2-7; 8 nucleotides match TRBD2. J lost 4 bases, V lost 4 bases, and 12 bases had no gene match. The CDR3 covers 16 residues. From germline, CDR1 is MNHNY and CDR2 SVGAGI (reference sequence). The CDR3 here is CASSFSPSGRVYEQYF. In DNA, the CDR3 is TGTGCCAGCAGTTTTTCCCCGTCCGGGAGGGTGTACGAGCAGTACTTC.

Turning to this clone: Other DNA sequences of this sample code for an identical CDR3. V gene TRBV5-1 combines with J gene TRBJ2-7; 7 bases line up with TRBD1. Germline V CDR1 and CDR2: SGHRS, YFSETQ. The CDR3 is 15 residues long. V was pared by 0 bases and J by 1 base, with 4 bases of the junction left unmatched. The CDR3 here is CASSLAGDSSYEQYF. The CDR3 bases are TGCGCCAGCAGCTTGGCCGGGGACAGTTCCTACGAGCAGTACTTC.

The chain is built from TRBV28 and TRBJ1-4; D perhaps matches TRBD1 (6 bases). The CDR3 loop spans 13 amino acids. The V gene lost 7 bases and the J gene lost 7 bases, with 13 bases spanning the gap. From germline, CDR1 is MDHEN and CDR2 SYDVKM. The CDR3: CASIRGRGEKLFF. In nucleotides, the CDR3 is TGTGCCAGCATTAGGGGGAGAGGTGAAAAACTGTTTTTT.

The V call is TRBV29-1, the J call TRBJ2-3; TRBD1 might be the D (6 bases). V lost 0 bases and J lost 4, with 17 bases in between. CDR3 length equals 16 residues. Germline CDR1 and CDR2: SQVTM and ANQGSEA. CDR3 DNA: TGCAGCGTTGAAGATCTGAGCAGGGGAAGCCCAGATACGCAGTATTTT. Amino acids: CSVEDLSRGSPDTQYF.

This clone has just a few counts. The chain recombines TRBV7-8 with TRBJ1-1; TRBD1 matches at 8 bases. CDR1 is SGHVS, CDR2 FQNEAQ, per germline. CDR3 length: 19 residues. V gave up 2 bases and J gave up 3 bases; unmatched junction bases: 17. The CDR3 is CASSLYGGQGARWDTEAFF. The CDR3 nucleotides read TGTGCCAGCAGCTTATACGGGGGCCAGGGGGCGCGGTGGGACACTGAAGCTTTCTTT.

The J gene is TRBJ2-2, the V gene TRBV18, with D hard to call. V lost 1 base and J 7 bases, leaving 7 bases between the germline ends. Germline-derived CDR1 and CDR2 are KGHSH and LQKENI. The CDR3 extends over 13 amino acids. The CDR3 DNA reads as TGTGCCAGCTCACCACAGTTGGGCGGGGAGCTGTTTTTT. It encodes CASSPQLGGELFF.

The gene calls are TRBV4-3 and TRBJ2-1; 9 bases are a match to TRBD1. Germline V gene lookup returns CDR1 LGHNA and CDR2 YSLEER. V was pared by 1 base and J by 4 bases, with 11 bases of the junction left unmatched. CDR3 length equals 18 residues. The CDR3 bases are TGCGCCAGCAGCCAAGTTCCGATGGACAGGGGAAAGTACAATGAGCAGTTCTTC. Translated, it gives CASSQVPMDRGKYNEQFF.

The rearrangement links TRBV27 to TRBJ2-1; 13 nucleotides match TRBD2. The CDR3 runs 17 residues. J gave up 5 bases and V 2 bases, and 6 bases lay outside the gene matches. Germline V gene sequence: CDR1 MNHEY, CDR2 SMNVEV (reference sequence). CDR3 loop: CASSLLSGTSGNNEQFF. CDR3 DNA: TGTGCCAGCAGTTTACTGTCGGGGACTAGCGGGAACAATGAGCAGTTCTTC.

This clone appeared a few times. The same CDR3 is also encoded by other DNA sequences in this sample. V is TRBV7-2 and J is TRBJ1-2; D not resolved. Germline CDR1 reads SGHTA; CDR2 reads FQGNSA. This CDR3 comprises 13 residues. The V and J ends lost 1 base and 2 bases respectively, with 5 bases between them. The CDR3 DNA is TGTGCCAGCAGCTTAGGAGGAAACTATGGCTACACCTTC. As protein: CASSLGGNYGYTF.

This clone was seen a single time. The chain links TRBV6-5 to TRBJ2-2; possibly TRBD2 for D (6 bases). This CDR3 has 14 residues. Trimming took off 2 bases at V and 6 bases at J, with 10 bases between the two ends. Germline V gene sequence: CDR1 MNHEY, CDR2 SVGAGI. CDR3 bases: TGTGCCAGCAGTTACGGGGGGTCGGCCGGGGAGCTGTTTTTT. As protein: CASSYGGSAGELFF.